Listed below are T cell receptor beta chains from one sample, sequenced in a study of low-dose radiotherapy and immunotherapy resistance in tumors. One entry per CDR3 protein results from TCRdb running MiXCR on the reads. This sample yields 75,000 to 95,000 distinct CDR3 sequences, of which around 18% are seen a single time; under 7.5% belongs to the top ten. Here the sequenced sample was PBMCs, taken before treatment. Source of these receptors: a male donor with prostate cancer. Both conserved end residues are part of each CDR3.

J gene | V gene | CDR3 protein
TRBJ2-7 | TRBV6-2/TRBV6-3 | CASGGFEQYF
TRBJ1-1 | TRBV29-1 | CSVSAGTDTWAFF
TRBJ2-4 | TRBV20-1 | CSARGLAGAEYF
TRBJ1-1 | TRBV9 | CASSPRGGGRAYGAFF
TRBJ1-5 | TRBV28 | CASRGAWGGGYSNQPQHF
TRBJ2-2 | TRBV5-4 | CASSQTQGELFF
TRBJ2-7 | TRBV30 | CAWINKGTGRITYEQYF
TRBJ1-1 | TRBV7-8 | CASSLGVGNTEAFF
TRBJ2-1 | TRBV24-1 | CATSDFVGPRQGPKAGYNEQFF
TRBJ1-1 | TRBV7-8 | CASSLYVQGPNTEAFF
TRBJ2-7 | TRBV7-9 | CASSPWRQGYEQYF
TRBJ2-3 | TRBV2 | CASPESPTGLITDTQYF
TRBJ2-2 | TRBV6-5 | CASRDGVRSTGELFF
TRBJ2-1 | TRBV20-1 | CSASPRLAPRSYNEQFF
TRBJ2-5 | TRBV6-2/TRBV6-3 | CASSYGDPRIETQYF
TRBJ2-1 | TRBV28 | CASSYGAGGSYNEQFF
TRBJ2-3 | TRBV5-4 | CASSPLGLADYADTQYF
TRBJ2-2 | TRBV20-1 | CSATGGAFGELFF
TRBJ2-1 | TRBV9 | CASSVGPSGSTSYNEQFF
TRBJ2-3 | TRBV29-1 | CSGLRDTESQYF
TRBJ1-5 | TRBV20-1 | CSAREQGRDQPQHF
TRBJ2-3 | TRBV5-1 | CASSFPVSTDTQYF
TRBJ2-1 | TRBV20-1 | CSVSGSYNEQFF
TRBJ1-5 | TRBV20-1 | CSVSTELYSNQPQHF
TRBJ2-7 | TRBV3-1 | CASSQTGQAAYEQYF
TRBJ2-7 | TRBV7-9 | CASSLEQGANYEQYF